The source of this TCR beta chain is a study of blood T cell repertoires in COVID-19. The wider study: Whether acute or convalescent, the COVID-19 samples came from the United States, Italy and Spain. PBMCs, B-cell-depleted T cells, or T cells were the source of the cDNA or gDNA that made up the material.

Per the authors' pipeline: Counts of nucleated cells, estimated from reference gene primer amplification, were obtained. Clones were sequenced by immunoSEQ multiplex PCR, and TCRdb holds only the in-frame ones, with some missing. The V and J calls and the clone size are those of that table, but D and trimming were determined from the DNA. The sample holds 190,000 or so clones, approximately 78% seen once. CDR1 is MDHEN, CDR2 SYDVKM, per germline. This CDR3 spans 12 amino acids. Deletions cut 8 bases from V and 5 bases from J, with 10 bases between. In its sample, this clone was seen a few times. The chain carries TRBV28 and TRBJ1-5; the D gene is possibly TRBD1 (5 bases). The origin of this receptor is a woman at least 80 years old with COVID-19, enrolled during active disease. Material: peripheral blood. The CDR3 bases are TGTGCCAGCCAAGGGGTCTATCAGCCCCAGCATTTT. Translated: CASQGVYQPQHF. Using reference TRBV28 and TRBJ1-5 for the parts outside the CDR3, the full variable domain is DVKVTQSSRYLVKRTGEKVFLECVQDMDHENMFWYRQDPGLGLRLIYFSYDVKMKEKGDIPEGYSVSREKKERFSLILESASTNQTSMYLCASQGVYQPQHFGDGTRLSIL.